The present TCR beta chain was sequenced within a study of high-grade serous ovarian cancer treatment subgroups. The CDR3 consists of 13 residues. Germline V gene sequence: CDR1 MNHEY, CDR2 SMNVEV (reference sequence). V lost 5 bases to trimming and J lost 3 bases, with 11 bases between them. Using immunoSEQ multiplex PCR, the repertoire was profiled, and TCRdb retains in-frame clones only, with some absent. Among 4,000 or so clones listed, over 70% were seen once. Study-level findings and limits: Repertoire similarity ranged roughly 0.11 to 0.85 between tumors of one patient. Spatial context was lost because tumors were sequenced in bulk.

For this clone: Its antigen remains unidentified.

Tumor samples were taken before definitive surgery or chemotherapy. The TCR comes from a human donor with high-grade serous ovarian cancer. Material: tumor tissue. The chain uses TRBV27 and TRBJ2-7; D is ambiguous. DNA for the CDR3: TGTGCCAGCAGTAGAATAGCAGGCTACGAGCAGTACTTC. Translating it yields CASSRIAGYEQYF.